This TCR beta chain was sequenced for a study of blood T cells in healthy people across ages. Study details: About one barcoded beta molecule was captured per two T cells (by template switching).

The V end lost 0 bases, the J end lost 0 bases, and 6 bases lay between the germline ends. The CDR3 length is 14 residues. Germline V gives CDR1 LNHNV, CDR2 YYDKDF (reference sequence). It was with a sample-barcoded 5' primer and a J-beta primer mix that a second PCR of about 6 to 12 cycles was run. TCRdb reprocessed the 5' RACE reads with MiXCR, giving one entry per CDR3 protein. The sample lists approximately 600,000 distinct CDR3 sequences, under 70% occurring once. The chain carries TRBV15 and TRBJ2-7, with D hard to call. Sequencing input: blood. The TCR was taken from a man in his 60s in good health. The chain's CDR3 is CATSRDVASYEQYF. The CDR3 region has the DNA TGTGCCACCAGCAGAGATGTCGCCTCCTACGAGCAGTACTTC.